These 15 T cell receptor beta chains came from one sample sequenced in a study of cytomegalovirus exposure and HLA in healthy donors. Use of 60 Vbeta and 13 Jbeta primers characterized the PCR. Repertoires were generated with immunoSEQ multiplex PCR, while TCRdb's copy carries only in-frame clones and drops some. This sample carries 120,000 or so clones, 72% of them seen once, and the ten largest clones take approximately 3.5%. Source material: PBMCs. The receptor set was obtained from a man in his thirties or forties in good health and CMV-seronegative.

V and J are TRBV9 and TRBJ1-2; D perhaps matches TRBD1 (6 bases). Germline CDR1 is SGDLS and CDR2 is YYNGEE. The V gene lost 5 bases and the J gene lost 6 bases, with 11 bases spanning the gap. The CDR3 spans 12 residues. The CDR3 region has the DNA TGTGCCAGCAGTCGGGCAGGGGATGGCTACACCTTC. Protein: CASSRAGDGYTF.

The rearrangement uses TRBV6-1 and TRBJ1-6; no firm D call. Trimming shortened V by 2 bases and J by 10 bases, and 15 bases separated the two germline ends. The germline CDR1 and CDR2 sequences are MNHNS and SASEGT. This CDR3 region has 15 residues. DNA of the CDR3: TGTGCCAGCAGTGAACATCTCCAAGGGAGATCACCCCTCCACTTT. It codes for CASSEHLQGRSPLHF.

The chain combines TRBV7-9 with TRBJ1-6, with 9 bases aligning to TRBD1. CDR1 is SEHNR and CDR2 is FQNEAQ in the germline V gene (reference sequence). The V and J ends lost 5 bases and 7 bases, in that order; junction bases with no gene match: 6. The CDR3 is made up of 15 amino acids. CDR3 in amino acids: CASSAGQGKNSPLHF. CDR3 nucleotide sequence: TGTGCCAGCAGCGCGGGACAGGGTAAAAATTCACCCCTCCACTTT.

This rearrangement joins TRBV5-6 to TRBJ2-5; no clear D. Trimming removed 0 bases from V and 5 bases from J, with 8 bases in between. CDR3 size: 13 residues. CDR1 is SGHDT and CDR2 is YYEEEE in the germline V gene. The CDR3 DNA sequence: TGTGCCAGCAGCTTGGGCCACAAGGAGACCCAGTACTTC. Translating it yields CASSLGHKETQYF.

The chain joins TRBV5-1 to TRBJ1-1, with 8 bases fitting TRBD1. Germline CDR1 reads SGHRS; CDR2 reads YFSETQ. V lost 0 bases to trimming and J lost 5 bases; unmatched junction nucleotides: 9. The CDR3 is 16 residues long. The CDR3 region is CASSLAKTGVGTEAFF. The CDR3 nucleotides are TGCGCCAGCAGCTTGGCGAAGACAGGGGTGGGGACTGAAGCTTTCTTT.

The CDR3 DNA is TGTGCCAGCAGTACAGGGGCCAGGGGCAATCAGCCCCAGCATTTT. Its translation: CASSTGARGNQPQHF. The chain couples TRBV27 to TRBJ1-5; 7 nucleotides line up with TRBD1. Trimming at V came to 5 bases and at J to 2 bases, leaving 6 bases not matched to a gene. Germline V gene lookup returns CDR1 MNHEY and CDR2 SMNVEV (reference sequence). The length of the CDR3 is 15 residues.

The chain carries TRBV10-3 and TRBJ2-7, with 10 bases matching TRBD1. Germline V gives CDR1 ENHRY, CDR2 SYGVKD. With 6 bases clipped from V and 7 bases from J, the junction kept 6 bases outside the gene matches. This CDR3 spans 13 amino acids. This CDR3 reads CAIRGQGLGEQYF. In DNA, the CDR3 is TGTGCCATCAGGGGACAGGGGTTAGGGGAGCAGTACTTC.

The chain uses TRBV29-1 and TRBJ2-7; tentatively, D is TRBD1 (6 bases). The CDR3 has 12 residues. Germline CDR1 SQVTM, CDR2 ANQGSEA. The V end was cut by 6 bases, the J end by 3 bases, with 12 bases between. CDR3 coding DNA: TGCAGCGTGATGGACAGTCTCTACGAGCAGTACTTC. Its translation: CSVMDSLYEQYF.

This chain uses TRBV28 with TRBJ2-3, with 13 positions matching TRBD2. The CDR3 length is 16 residues. Germline lookup yields CDR1 MDHEN and CDR2 SYDVKM. The V and J ends lost 6 bases and 3 bases, in that order; junction bases with no gene match: 6. DNA for the CDR3: TGTGCCAGCAGCCGAACACTAGCGGGGGGGACAGATACGCAGTATTTT. It is translated as CASSRTLAGGTDTQYF.

This chain links TRBV5-1 with TRBJ2-2, with D tentatively TRBD1 (7 bases). CDR1 and CDR2 from the germline V gene are SGHRS and YFSETQ. CDR3 size: 15 residues. The ends were cut back, 4 bases at V and 3 bases at J, with 13 bases in the middle. The CDR3 DNA is TGCGCCAGCAGCCATCAGGGGGGCGACACCGGGGAGCTGTTTTTT. Translated, it gives CASSHQGGDTGELFF.

The chain joins TRBV6-1 to TRBJ1-1; D unresolved. Germline CDR1 MNHNS, CDR2 SASEGT. CDR3 length: 11 amino acids. Trimming left V 11 bases short and J 4 bases short, with 11 bases between. CDR3 amino acids: CAVPYGTEAFF. The CDR3 DNA is TGTGCCGTGCCATACGGCACTGAAGCTTTCTTT.

The chain joins TRBV7-9 to TRBJ1-1; D remains unclear. The germline V gene has CDR1 SEHNR and CDR2 FQNEAQ (reference sequence). The ends were cut back, 3 bases at V and 5 bases at J, with 10 bases in the middle. The length of the CDR3 is 13 residues. The CDR3 protein is CASSLGSGTEAFF. CDR3 nucleotide sequence: TGTGCCAGCAGCTTGGGCAGCGGTACTGAAGCTTTCTTT. The entire variable domain, with the rest obtained from reference TRBV7-9 and TRBJ1-1, is as follows: DTGVSQNPRHKITKRGQNVTFRCDPISEHNRLYWYRQTLGQGPEFLTYFQNEAQLEKSRLLSDRFSAERPKGSFSTLEIQRTEQGDSAMYLCASSLGSGTEAFFGQGTRLTVV.

This chain connects TRBV28 to TRBJ1-1, with no clear D. Germline CDR1 is MDHEN and CDR2 is SYDVKM. Trimming pared 4 bases from V and 5 bases from J, leaving 5 bases between. This CDR3 region has 11 residues. The chain's CDR3 is CASSSVTEAFF. CDR3 DNA: TGTGCCAGCAGTTCGGTAACTGAAGCTTTCTTT.

V gene TRBV21-1 combines with J gene TRBJ1-2; the D call in the table, TRBD1, was not verified against the DNA. TRBV21-1 is given as a pseudogene. The CDR3 is 16 amino acids. Here the CDR3 DNA reads TGTGCCAGCAGCGAAAAGGTCGACAGGGGTCCCTATGGCTACACCTTC. It translates to CASSEKVDRGPYGYTF.

V and J are TRBV30 and TRBJ2-7; the D is unclear. Germline-derived CDR1 and CDR2 are GTSNPN and SVGIG (reference sequence). Trimming stripped 0 bases from V and 2 bases from J, with 11 bases between. The CDR3 contains 14 residues. Here the CDR3 reads CAWSVLGRTYEQYF. In DNA form, the CDR3 reads TGTGCCTGGAGTGTTTTAGGCAGGACCTACGAGCAGTACTTC. Filled out from reference TRBV30 and TRBJ2-7, the complete variable domain reads SQTIHQWPATLVQPVGSPLSLECTVEGTSNPNLYWYRQAAGRGLQLLFYSVGIGQISSEVPQNLSASRPQDRQFILSSKKLLLSDSGFYLCAWSVLGRTYEQYFGPGTRLTVT.